The 31 T cell receptor beta chains below all came from one sample that was sequenced in a study of radiotherapy plus CTLA-4 blockade in lung cancer. Profiled with immunoSEQ multiplex PCR; TCRdb holds only in-frame clones, not every one. Among about 120,000 clones, approximately 80% were seen once, and the ten largest hold less than 4%. This specimen was peripheral blood, taken from a patient treated with radiotherapy plus ipilimumab. The source is a human donor with non-small cell lung cancer that progressed on radiotherapy plus ipilimumab. Some clones in this sample may be carry-over from other donors' samples.

The chain uses TRBV30 and TRBJ1-6; D unresolved. CDR3 length: 18 residues. Trimming stripped 3 bases from V and 1 base from J, with 19 bases between. Germline CDR1 reads GTSNPN; CDR2 reads SVGIG (reference sequence). Here the CDR3 DNA reads TGTGCCTGGAGGAAGGCTCGTGGGGATGGGTCCTATAATTCACCCCTCCACTTT. Translation gives CAWRKARGDGSYNSPLHF.

This clone was detected only a few times. CDR3 DNA: TGCGCCAGCAGCAAGGAGGCGGGATTCGGAAACACCATATATTTT. The encoded protein is CASSKEAGFGNTIYF. The chain has TRBV4-1 and TRBJ1-3; no firm D call. V lost 5 bases to trimming and J lost 4 bases, with 15 bases between them. Germline assignment: CDR1 MGHRA and CDR2 YSYEKL. The CDR3 extends over 15 amino acids.

V and J are TRBV18 and TRBJ1-1; 7 nucleotides align to TRBD1. Trimming took 4 bases from V and 3 from J; bases not matched to a gene: 11. CDR1 is KGHSH, CDR2 LQKENI, per germline. The CDR3 totals 16 residues. The CDR3 coding sequence is TGTGCCAGCTCACGGTTACAGGGGACGATCGACACTGAAGCTTTCTTT. As protein: CASSRLQGTIDTEAFF.

As regards this clone: At one end, the junction sequence differs from germline, possibly due to a read error. The chain couples TRBV4-1 to TRBJ1-1, with D unclear. This CDR3 region has 16 residues. The germline gives CDR1 MGHRA, CDR2 YSYEKL. CDR3 loop: CASSRSFVQQNTGAFF. In DNA form, the CDR3 reads TGCGCCAGCAGCCGCAGCTTTGTGCAGCAGAACACTGGAGCTTTCTTT.

The chain combines TRBV6-4 with TRBJ2-1, with D possibly called TRBD1 or TRBD2 (5 bases each). Trimming left V 5 bases short and J 3 bases short, with 11 bases between. The CDR3 spans 14 residues. The germline gives CDR1 MRHNA, CDR2 SNTAGT. CDR3 protein: CASSRGGGYNEQFF. The CDR3 coding sequence is TGTGCCAGCAGTCGGGGCGGCGGCTACAATGAGCAGTTCTTC.

The chain has TRBV5-1 and TRBJ1-6; 9 bases line up with TRBD1. J was trimmed by 9 bases and V by 3 bases; bases with no gene match: 1. Germline-derived CDR1 and CDR2 are SGHRS and YFSETQ. CDR3 length equals 13 residues. In DNA, the CDR3 is TGCGCCAGCAGCTCGACAGGGGGTTCACCCCTCCACTTT. Translation gives CASSSTGGSPLHF.

This chain links TRBV29-1 with TRBJ1-1; 9 bases align to TRBD1. CDR3 length: 13 amino acids. Per the germline V gene, CDR1 is SQVTM and CDR2 is ANQGSEA. V shed 8 bases and J 10 bases; nucleotides not matched to a gene: 14. CDR3 DNA sequence: TGCAGCACTGGGGACAGGGTCTGGAGTGGAGCTTTCTTT. The encoded protein is CSTGDRVWSGAFF. The full variable domain, in which reference TRBV29-1 and TRBJ1-1 provide the parts outside the CDR3, is SAVISQKPSRDICQRGTSLTIQCQVDSQVTMMFWYRQQPGQSLTLIATANQGSEATYESGFVIDKFPISRPNLTFSTLTVSNMSPEDSSIYLCSTGDRVWSGAFFGQGTRLTVV.

This clone has more than one count but fewer than ten. The rearrangement uses TRBV19 and TRBJ1-4; D call uncertain. The ends were cut back, 4 bases at V and 8 bases at J, with 11 bases in the middle. The CDR3 has 13 amino acids. Germline values: CDR1 LNHDA, CDR2 SQIVND (reference sequence). CDR3 DNA: TGTGCCAGTAGTACCGAGATGCGCGAAAAACTGTTTTTT. Encoded protein: CASSTEMREKLFF.

The gene calls are TRBV5-1 and TRBJ1-6; D is undetermined. The CDR3 has 15 amino acids. Germline values: CDR1 SGHRS, CDR2 YFSETQ. Trimming took 0 bases from V and 0 from J, leaving 4 bases between them. The CDR3 nucleotides are TGCGCCAGCAGCTTGGAGCGCTCCTATAATTCACCCCTCCACTTT. This gives the protein CASSLERSYNSPLHF. The whole variable domain, remainder taken from reference TRBV5-1 and TRBJ1-6, is KAGVTQTPRYLIKTRGQQVTLSCSPISGHRSVSWYQQTPGQGLQFLFEYFSETQRNKGNFPGRFSGRQFSNSRSEMNVSTLELGDSALYLCASSLERSYNSPLHFGNGTRLTVT.

This clone appeared once. The chain employs TRBV2 and TRBJ1-1; D remains unclear. Germline CDR1 and CDR2: SNHLY and FYNNEI. This CDR3 has 14 amino acids. V was shortened by 7 bases and J by 1 base, with 13 bases between the two germline ends. CDR3 in amino acids: CASTLAPQNTEAFF. CDR3 nucleotides: TGTGCCAGCACCCTTGCCCCGCAGAACACTGAAGCTTTCTTT.

This clone came up a few times. V is TRBV6-1 and J is TRBJ2-6; D is unresolved. The ends were cut back, 3 bases at V and 0 bases at J, with 6 bases in the middle. The CDR3 loop spans 15 amino acids. CDR1 is MNHNS, CDR2 SASEGT, per germline. CDR3 protein: CASSEESSGANVLTF. The CDR3 DNA reads TGTGCCAGCAGTGAGGAGAGCTCTGGGGCCAACGTCCTGACTTTC.

The chain employs TRBV4-2 and TRBJ2-1, with D unresolved. This CDR3 is built from 15 residues. Germline assignment: CDR1 LGHNA and CDR2 YNFKEQ. Trimming left V 1 base short and J 6 bases short, with 13 bases between. CDR3 coding DNA: TGTGCCAGCAGCCAAGCCGACGCCCCTGCCAATGAGCAGTTCTTC. It yields the protein CASSQADAPANEQFF.

The chain employs TRBV15 and TRBJ1-6; 11 bases agree with TRBD1. Per germline, CDR1 LNHNV and CDR2 YYDKDF (reference sequence). The CDR3 consists of 18 residues. V lost 5 bases and J lost 8; bases outside the gene matches: 14. CDR3 in amino acids: CATSRGQGALILDSPLHF. CDR3 in DNA: TGTGCCACCAGCCGAGGACAGGGGGCGCTTATTTTGGATTCACCCCTCCACTTT.

The chain has TRBV5-4 and TRBJ2-1; 9 nucleotides match TRBD2. The junction had 12 bases not matched to a gene; V was cut back by 4 bases and J by 7 bases. CDR1 SGHNT and CDR2 YYREEE come from the germline V gene (reference sequence). The CDR3 covers 16 residues. The chain's CDR3 is CASSKAGTSNRNEQFF. In nucleotides, the CDR3 is TGTGCCAGCAGCAAAGCCGGGACTAGCAATCGAAATGAGCAGTTCTTC.

V usage is TRBV19 and J usage is TRBJ2-7, with D perhaps matching TRBD1 or TRBD2 (5 bases each). The CDR3 is made up of 15 amino acids. V dropped 7 bases and J dropped 0 bases, with 16 bases sitting between them. Germline CDR1 and CDR2: LNHDA and SQIVND (reference sequence). CDR3 nucleotide sequence: TGTGCCAGTACCCGGGACGGACAAAGCTCCTACGAGCAGTACTTC. It translates to CASTRDGQSSYEQYF.

The rearrangement links TRBV7-2 to TRBJ2-7, with D tentatively TRBD1 or TRBD2 (5 bases each). The CDR3 is 15 residues long. Trimming pared 1 base from V and 0 bases from J, leaving 10 bases between. Germline V gene sequence: CDR1 SGHTA, CDR2 FQGNSA. CDR3 coding DNA: TGTGCCAGCAGCTTAGACCCAGGGAGCTCCTACGAGCAGTACTTC. Translation: CASSLDPGSSYEQYF.

The chain links TRBV7-2 to TRBJ2-2; TRBD1 or TRBD2 may be the D gene (5 bases each). V lost 5 bases and J lost 9, with 16 bases in between. The CDR3 runs to 14 residues. Looked up from germline, CDR1 is SGHTA and CDR2 is FQGNSA. As DNA, the CDR3 is TGTGCCAGCAGCGACAGCGGTAGGGACCGGGAGCTGTTTTTT. Translation: CASSDSGRDRELFF.

The gene calls are TRBV4-1 and TRBJ2-5; tentative D call: TRBD1 (5 bases). Germline V lookup: CDR1 MGHRA, CDR2 YSYEKL. The CDR3 spans 15 residues. Trimming took 0 bases from V and 5 from J, leaving 13 bases between them. CDR3 bases: TGCGCCAGCAGCCAAGACAGCAGGGCCAAGGAGACCCAGTACTTC. Encoded protein: CASSQDSRAKETQYF.

The chain joins TRBV5-6 to TRBJ2-1; 9 bases align to TRBD2. Germline CDR1 reads SGHDT; CDR2 reads YYEEEE. V lost 3 bases to trimming and J lost 16 bases; unmatched junction nucleotides: 11. This CDR3 has 13 amino acids. The CDR3 DNA reads TGTGCCAGCAGCTCTAGCGGGATACGAGTTGGATTCTTC. Translated, it gives CASSSSGIRVGFF.

J is TRBJ2-3 and V is TRBV29-1; 7 positions agree with TRBD1. Per the germline V gene, CDR1 is SQVTM and CDR2 is ANQGSEA. V was pared by 6 bases and J by 2 bases, with 8 bases of the junction left unmatched. The CDR3 extends over 14 amino acids. The CDR3 bases are TGCAGCGTCCGACCGGGACAGTACACAGATACGCAGTATTTT. Translating gives CSVRPGQYTDTQYF.

The V gene is TRBV4-3, the J gene TRBJ2-7; 7 bases match TRBD1. The CDR3 has 15 amino acids. After removal of 0 bases from V and 1 base from J, the junction contained 3 bases not matched to a gene. Germline V gene sequence: CDR1 LGHNA, CDR2 YSLEER. The CDR3 loop reads CASSQDGRGSYEQYF. CDR3 nucleotide sequence: TGCGCCAGCAGCCAAGACGGCAGGGGGTCCTACGAGCAGTACTTC.

This clone was detected only once. The rearrangement uses TRBV19 and TRBJ1-1, with no clear D. The CDR3 runs 15 residues. Germline V CDR1 and CDR2: LNHDA, SQIVND (reference sequence). V gave up 9 bases and J gave up 3 bases, with 20 bases separating them. Here the CDR3 reads CASHRSVLVDTEAFF. DNA for the CDR3: TGTGCCAGCCATCGAAGTGTGCTCGTAGACACTGAAGCTTTCTTT.

This chain joins TRBV2 and TRBJ1-3; D unclear. The CDR3 runs to 16 residues. V was cut by 4 bases and J by 0 bases, with 13 bases left in between. The germline V gene has CDR1 SNHLY and CDR2 FYNNEI. The CDR3 sequence: CASSVAETHSGNTIYF. As DNA, the CDR3 is TGTGCCAGCAGTGTGGCGGAGACGCACTCTGGAAACACCATATATTTT. Filled out from reference TRBV2 and TRBJ1-3, the complete variable domain reads EPEVTQTPSHQVTQMGQEVILRCVPISNHLYFYWYRQILGQKVEFLVSFYNNEISEKSEIFDDQFSVERPDGSNFTLKIRSTKLEDSAMYFCASSVAETHSGNTIYFGEGSWLTVV.

This clone was detected only a few times. V and J are TRBV2 and TRBJ2-1; tentative D call: TRBD2 (6 bases). With 3 bases removed from V and 6 bases from J, the gap between germline ends came to 15 bases. The germline V gene has CDR1 SNHLY and CDR2 FYNNEI. This CDR3 is 15 amino acids long. The CDR3 region is CASSDLSGAFNEQFF. CDR3 DNA: TGTGCCAGCAGTGACCTTAGCGGAGCCTTCAATGAGCAGTTCTTC.

The rearrangement joins TRBV28 to TRBJ2-2, with D possibly being TRBD1 (6 bases). The V end was cut by 6 bases, the J end by 2 bases, with 7 bases between. Germline V lookup: CDR1 MDHEN, CDR2 SYDVKM. The CDR3 spans 13 residues. DNA for the CDR3: TGTGCCAGCAGGACAGGAAACACCGGGGAGCTGTTTTTT. Amino acid sequence: CASRTGNTGELFF.

The chain is built from TRBV5-1 and TRBJ2-3; D not resolved. The germline CDR1 and CDR2 sequences are SGHRS and YFSETQ. Deletions cut 0 bases from V and 2 bases from J, with 7 bases between. The CDR3 totals 14 residues. The CDR3 sequence is CASSLVLHTDTQYF. The CDR3 nucleotides are TGCGCCAGCAGCTTGGTCCTCCACACAGATACGCAGTATTTT.

The chain combines TRBV5-8 with TRBJ1-1, with 7 positions matching TRBD1. J was trimmed by 0 bases and V by 2 bases; bases with no gene match: 16. The CDR3 contains 19 residues. Germline V gene sequence: CDR1 SGHTS, CDR2 YDEGEE. CDR3 nucleotide sequence: TGTGCCAGCAGCTTAGAAGAAGTGGGGACAGCGTATATGAACACTGAAGCTTTCTTT. Translating it yields CASSLEEVGTAYMNTEAFF.

The rearrangement links TRBV4-3 to TRBJ1-2, with a possible D match to TRBD1 (6 bases). Trimming stripped 5 bases from V and 2 bases from J, with 15 bases between. Germline values: CDR1 LGHNA, CDR2 YSLEER. This CDR3 region has 15 residues. The CDR3 region is CASSYNRVPNYGYTF. DNA for the CDR3: TGCGCCAGCAGCTATAACAGGGTTCCGAACTATGGCTACACCTTC.

The V gene is TRBV7-2, the J gene TRBJ2-5; possibly TRBD1 for D (6 bases). The germline gives CDR1 SGHTA, CDR2 FQGNSA. This CDR3 is 16 amino acids long. With 4 bases removed from V and 5 bases from J, the gap between germline ends came to 20 bases. CDR3 sequence: CASSWIDRFLMETQYF. CDR3 nucleotide sequence: TGTGCCAGCAGCTGGATCGACAGGTTTTTGATGGAGACCCAGTACTTC.

As concerns this clone: Other DNA variants within this sample encode the same CDR3. This chain joins TRBV5-1 and TRBJ2-7; D gene ambiguous. Germline loops: CDR1 SGHRS, CDR2 YFSETQ. This CDR3 is 14 amino acids long. The V gene lost 0 bases and the J gene lost 0 bases, with 7 bases spanning the gap. CDR3: CASSLGGSSYEQYF. In nucleotides, the CDR3 is TGCGCCAGCAGCTTGGGGGGTAGCTCCTACGAGCAGTACTTC.

This clone was picked up a small number of times. The chain combines TRBV4-1 with TRBJ2-3, with a weak D call TRBD1 (6 bases). CDR3 length equals 15 residues. Germline loops: CDR1 MGHRA, CDR2 YSYEKL. V was clipped by 1 base and J by 6 bases, with 14 bases between them. As DNA, the CDR3 is TGCGCCAGCAGCCAAGTTCAGGGGCGCTGGGATACGCAGTATTTT. It is translated as CASSQVQGRWDTQYF.